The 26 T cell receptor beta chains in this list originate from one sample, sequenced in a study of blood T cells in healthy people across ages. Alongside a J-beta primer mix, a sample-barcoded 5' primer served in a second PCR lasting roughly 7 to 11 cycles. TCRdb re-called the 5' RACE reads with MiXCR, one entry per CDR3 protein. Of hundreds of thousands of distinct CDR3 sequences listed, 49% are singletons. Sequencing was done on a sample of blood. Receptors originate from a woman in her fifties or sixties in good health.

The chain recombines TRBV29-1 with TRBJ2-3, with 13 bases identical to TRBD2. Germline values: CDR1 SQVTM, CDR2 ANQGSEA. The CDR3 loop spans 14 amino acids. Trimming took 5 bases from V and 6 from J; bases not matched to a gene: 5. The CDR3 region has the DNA TGCAGCGTTCCTACTAGCGGGAGGGACGATACGCAGTATTTT. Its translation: CSVPTSGRDDTQYF.

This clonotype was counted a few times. The CDR3 nucleotides are TGTGCCAGCAGTGAAAGACGTGAGCAGTTCTTC. It yields the protein CASSERREQFF. The gene calls are TRBV6-1 and TRBJ2-1; D gene unclear. Trimming left V 2 bases short and J 9 bases short, with 5 bases between. Germline loops: CDR1 MNHNS, CDR2 SASEGT. This CDR3 is built from 11 residues.

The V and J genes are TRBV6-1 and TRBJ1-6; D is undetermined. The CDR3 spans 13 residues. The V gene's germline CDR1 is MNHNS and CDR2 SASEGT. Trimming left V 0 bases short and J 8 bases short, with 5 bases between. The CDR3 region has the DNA TGTGCCAGCAGTGAAGCTTCGCATTCACCCCTCCACTTT. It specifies CASSEASHSPLHF.

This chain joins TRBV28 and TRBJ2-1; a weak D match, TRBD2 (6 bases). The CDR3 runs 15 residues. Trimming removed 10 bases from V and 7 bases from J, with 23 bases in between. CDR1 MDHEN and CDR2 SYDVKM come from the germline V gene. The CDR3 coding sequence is TGTGCCACCTTCACCCAGGCGCCTGCGGGGAATGAGCAGTTCTTC. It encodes CATFTQAPAGNEQFF.

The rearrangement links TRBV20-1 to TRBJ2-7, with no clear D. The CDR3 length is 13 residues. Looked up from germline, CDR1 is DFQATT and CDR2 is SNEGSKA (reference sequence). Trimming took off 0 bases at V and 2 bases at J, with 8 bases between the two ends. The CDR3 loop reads CSAREWATYEQYF. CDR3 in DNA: TGCAGTGCTAGAGAATGGGCCACCTACGAGCAGTACTTC.

The CDR3 reads CNVRSLFNEQFF. The CDR3 DNA reads TGCAACGTCCGATCCCTCTTCAATGAGCAGTTCTTC. This rearrangement joins TRBV29-1 to TRBJ2-1; no reliable D call. The CDR3 runs to 12 residues. Germline CDR1 is SQVTM and CDR2 is ANQGSEA.

CDR3 in DNA: TGTGCCAGCAGCGTAGAAGGAATAGCTTCCGATGAGCAGTTCTTC. Amino acids: CASSVEGIASDEQFF. This chain links TRBV9 with TRBJ2-1; D unresolved. The CDR3 is 15 residues long. Germline CDR1 reads SGDLS; CDR2 reads YYNGEE. The V end was cut by 0 bases, the J end by 8 bases, with 15 bases between.

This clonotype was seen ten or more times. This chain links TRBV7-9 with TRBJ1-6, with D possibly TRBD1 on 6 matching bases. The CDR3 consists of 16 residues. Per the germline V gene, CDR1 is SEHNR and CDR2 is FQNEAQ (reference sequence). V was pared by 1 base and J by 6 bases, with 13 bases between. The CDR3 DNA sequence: TGTGCCAGCAGCTTAGTAACAACAGGGCGTAATTCACCCCTCCACTTT. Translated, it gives CASSLVTTGRNSPLHF.

CDR3 in amino acids: CASSLEQTGSTDTQYF. The CDR3 DNA reads TGCGCCAGCAGCTTGGAACAAACGGGGAGCACAGATACGCAGTATTTT. The V and J genes are TRBV5-1 and TRBJ2-3, with D perhaps TRBD2 (5 bases). V gave up 0 bases and J gave up 0 bases, with 11 bases separating them. This CDR3 contains 16 residues. Per the germline V gene, CDR1 is SGHRS and CDR2 is YFSETQ.

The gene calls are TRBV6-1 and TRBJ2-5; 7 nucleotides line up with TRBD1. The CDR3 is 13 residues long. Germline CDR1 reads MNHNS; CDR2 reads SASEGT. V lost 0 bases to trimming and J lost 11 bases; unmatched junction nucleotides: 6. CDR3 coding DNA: TGTGCCAGCAGTGAAGCGTGGGGCAGGGGGCAGTACTTC. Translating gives CASSEAWGRGQYF.

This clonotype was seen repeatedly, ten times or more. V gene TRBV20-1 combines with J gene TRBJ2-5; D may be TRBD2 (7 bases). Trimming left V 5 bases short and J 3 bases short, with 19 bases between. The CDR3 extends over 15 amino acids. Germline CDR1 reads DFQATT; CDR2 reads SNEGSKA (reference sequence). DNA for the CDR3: TGCAGTGCTTCTGGCAGATTAGGGGGGGAAGAGACCCAGTACTTC. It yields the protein CSASGRLGGEETQYF.

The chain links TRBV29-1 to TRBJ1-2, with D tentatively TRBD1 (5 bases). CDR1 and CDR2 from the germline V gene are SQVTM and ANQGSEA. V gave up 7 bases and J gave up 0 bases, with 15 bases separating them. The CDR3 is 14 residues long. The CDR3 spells CSGQGRNTNYGYTF. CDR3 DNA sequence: TGCAGCGGCCAGGGACGAAATACTAACTATGGCTACACCTTC.

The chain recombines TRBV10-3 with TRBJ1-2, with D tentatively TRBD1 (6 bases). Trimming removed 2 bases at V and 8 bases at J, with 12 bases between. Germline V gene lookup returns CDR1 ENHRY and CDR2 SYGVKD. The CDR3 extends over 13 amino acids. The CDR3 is CAISEREGVGYTF. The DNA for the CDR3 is TGTGCCATCAGTGAGAGGGAGGGGGTCGGCTACACCTTC.

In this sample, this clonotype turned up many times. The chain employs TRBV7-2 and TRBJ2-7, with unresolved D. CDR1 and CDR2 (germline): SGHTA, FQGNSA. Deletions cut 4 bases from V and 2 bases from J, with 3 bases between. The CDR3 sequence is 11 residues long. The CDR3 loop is CASSSTYEQYF. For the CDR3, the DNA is TGTGCCAGCAGCTCCACCTACGAGCAGTACTTC.

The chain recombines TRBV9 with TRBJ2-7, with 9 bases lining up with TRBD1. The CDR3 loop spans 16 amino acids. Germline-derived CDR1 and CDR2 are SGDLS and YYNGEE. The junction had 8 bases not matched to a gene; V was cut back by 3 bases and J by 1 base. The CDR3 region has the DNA TGTGCCAGCAGCGCCGATTGGGGGACAGGGTCCTACGAGCAGTACTTC. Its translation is CASSADWGTGSYEQYF.

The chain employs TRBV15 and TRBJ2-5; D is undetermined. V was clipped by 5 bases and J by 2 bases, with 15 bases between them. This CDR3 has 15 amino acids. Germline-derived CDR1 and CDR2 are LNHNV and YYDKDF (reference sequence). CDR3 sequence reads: CATSVQLRAQETQYF. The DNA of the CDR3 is TGTGCCACCAGCGTCCAGCTGCGAGCTCAAGAGACCCAGTACTTC.

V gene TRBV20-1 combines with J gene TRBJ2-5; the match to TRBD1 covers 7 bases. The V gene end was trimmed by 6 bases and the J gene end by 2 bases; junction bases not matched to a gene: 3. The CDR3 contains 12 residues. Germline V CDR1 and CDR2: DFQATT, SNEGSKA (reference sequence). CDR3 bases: TGCAGTGCGGCAGGGGGACAAGAGACCCAGTACTTC. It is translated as CSAAGGQETQYF.

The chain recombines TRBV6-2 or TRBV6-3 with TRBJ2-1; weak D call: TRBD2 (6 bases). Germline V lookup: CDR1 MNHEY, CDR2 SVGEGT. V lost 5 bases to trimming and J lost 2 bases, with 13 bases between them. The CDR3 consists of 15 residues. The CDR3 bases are TGTGCCAGCAGTAGGGGTGGGACTCCCTACAATGAGCAGTTCTTC. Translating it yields CASSRGGTPYNEQFF.

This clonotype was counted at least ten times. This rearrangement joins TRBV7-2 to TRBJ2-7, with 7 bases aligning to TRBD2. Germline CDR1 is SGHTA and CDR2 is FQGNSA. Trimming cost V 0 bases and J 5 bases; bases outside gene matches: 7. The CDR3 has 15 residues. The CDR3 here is CASSLAAGRADEQYF. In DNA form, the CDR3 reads TGTGCCAGCAGCTTAGCCGCAGGGAGGGCCGACGAGCAGTACTTC.

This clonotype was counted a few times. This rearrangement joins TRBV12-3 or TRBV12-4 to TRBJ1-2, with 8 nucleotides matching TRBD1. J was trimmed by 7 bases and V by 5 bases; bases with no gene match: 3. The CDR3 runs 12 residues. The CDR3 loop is CASSKTGVGYTF. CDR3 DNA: TGTGCCAGCAGTAAGACAGGGGTTGGCTACACCTTC.

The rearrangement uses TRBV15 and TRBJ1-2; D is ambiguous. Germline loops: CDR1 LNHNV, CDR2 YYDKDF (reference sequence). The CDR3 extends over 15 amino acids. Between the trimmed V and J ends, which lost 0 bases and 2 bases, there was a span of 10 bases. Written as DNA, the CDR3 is TGTGCCACCAGCAGAGATCGGCAGAGGAACTATGGCTACACCTTC. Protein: CATSRDRQRNYGYTF.

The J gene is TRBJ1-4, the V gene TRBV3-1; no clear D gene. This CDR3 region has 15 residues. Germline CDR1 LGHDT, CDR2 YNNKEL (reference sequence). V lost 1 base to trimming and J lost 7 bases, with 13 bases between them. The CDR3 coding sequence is TGTGCCAGCAGCCAAGGTGGAAGCCGCAGTGAAAAACTGTTTTTT. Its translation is CASSQGGSRSEKLFF.

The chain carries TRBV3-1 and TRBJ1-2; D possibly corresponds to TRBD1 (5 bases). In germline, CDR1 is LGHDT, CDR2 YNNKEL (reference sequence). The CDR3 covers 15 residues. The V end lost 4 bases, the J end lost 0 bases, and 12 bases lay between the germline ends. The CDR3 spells CASSLTVISNYGYTF. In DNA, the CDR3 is TGTGCCAGCAGCCTGACAGTGATCTCTAACTATGGCTACACCTTC. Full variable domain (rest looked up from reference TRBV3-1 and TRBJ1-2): DTAVSQTPKYLVTQMGNDKSIKCEQNLGHDTMYWYKQDSKKFLKIMFSYNNKELIINETVPNRFSPKSPDKAHLNLHINSLELGDSAVYFCASSLTVISNYGYTFGSGTRLTVV.

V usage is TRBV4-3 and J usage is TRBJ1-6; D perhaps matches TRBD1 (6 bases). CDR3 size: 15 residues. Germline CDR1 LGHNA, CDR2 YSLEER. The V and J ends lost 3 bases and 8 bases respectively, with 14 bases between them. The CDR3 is CASSHTNREDSPLHF. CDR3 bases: TGCGCCAGCAGCCATACTAACAGGGAAGATTCACCCCTCCACTTT.

The CDR3 is CAIRGPGTAPGTQYF. The CDR3 region has the DNA TGTGCCATCAGGGGCCCCGGGACTGCACCCGGTACGCAGTATTTT. This sequence joins TRBV10-3 and TRBJ2-3; tentatively, D is TRBD2 (6 bases). From germline, CDR1 is ENHRY and CDR2 SYGVKD. The CDR3 is 15 amino acids. V dropped 6 bases and J dropped 8 bases, with 21 bases sitting between them.

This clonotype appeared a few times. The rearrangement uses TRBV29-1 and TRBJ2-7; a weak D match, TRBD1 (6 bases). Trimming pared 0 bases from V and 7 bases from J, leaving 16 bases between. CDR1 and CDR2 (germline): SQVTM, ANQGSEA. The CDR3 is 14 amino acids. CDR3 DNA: TGCAGCGTTGAAGATCCGTTCCAGGGGTGGGAGCAGTACTTC. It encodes CSVEDPFQGWEQYF.